Listed below are T cell receptor beta chains from one sample, sequenced in a study of cytomegalovirus exposure and HLA in healthy donors. Some clones are missing from TCRdb's copy, which holds only in-frame ones; the method was immunoSEQ multiplex PCR. The sample holds about 240,000 clones, roughly 73% seen once. Material for sequencing was PBMCs. These receptors all come from a boy aged 10-17 years in good health and CMV-seronegative. CDR3s include the opening cysteine and the closing phenylalanine or tryptophan. D genes are given only for firm matches. For some rows the clone size is stated as once, few or many, or as a class when expanded; others skip it.

v_call	d_call	j_call	cdr3_length	clone_size	cdr3_nt	cdr3_aa
TRBV7-2	TRBD1	TRBJ1-2	15	NA	TGTGCCAGCAGCTTAGTAACAGGGGGGAACTATGGCTACACCTTC	CASSLVTGGNYGYTF
TRBV10-3	NA	TRBJ1-2	14	NA	TGTGCCATCAGTGAGGGAGGACCTAACTATGGCTACACCTTC	CAISEGGPNYGYTF
TRBV27	TRBD1	TRBJ2-7	15	once	TGTGCCAGCAGCAAACGGGACAGTCGAAGTTACGAGCAGTACTTC	CASSKRDSRSYEQYF
TRBV11-3	TRBD2	TRBJ2-1	15	NA	TGTGCCAGCAGCCCCTGGGATAGCGGGCGCAATGAGCAGTTCTTC	CASSPWDSGRNEQFF
TRBV21-1	NA	TRBJ1-5	14	NA	TGTGCCAGCAAAAGACAGGGGAGGAATCAGCCCCAGCATTTT	CASKRQGRNQPQHF
TRBV6-1	NA	TRBJ1-1	14	NA	TGTGCCAGCAGGCCTACTGTGGTAACCACTGAAGCTTTCTTT	CASRPTVVTTEAFF
TRBV27	NA	TRBJ2-3	14	NA	TGTGCCAGCAGTTACGGGGGGCTGGGGGATACGCAGTATTTT	CASSYGGLGDTQYF
TRBV20-1	NA	TRBJ2-7	11	NA	TGCAGTGCTAGCAGAGGGTACGAGCAGTACTTC	CSASRGYEQYF
TRBV27	TRBD1	TRBJ1-2	18	NA	TGTGCCAGCTCCTCGAGGAAAGGGGGCGCGCAGGAGTGGGATGGCTACACCTTC	CASSSRKGGAQEWDGYTF
TRBV25-1	NA	TRBJ1-1	14	NA	TGTGCCAGCTGCCCGAGAAGGGGTTCCACTGAAGCTTTCTTT	CASCPRRGSTEAFF
TRBV5-6	NA	TRBJ1-1	13	NA	TGTGCCGGCAGCTTGGAGACATTACGTGAAGCTTTCTTT	CAGSLETLREAFF
TRBV11-3	TRBD2	TRBJ2-1	16	NA	TGTGCCAGCAGCAAGCGGACTAGCGGGGGGAACAATGAGCAGTTCTTC	CASSKRTSGGNNEQFF
TRBV11-3	TRBD2	TRBJ2-7	15	NA	TGTGCCAGCAGCCCGCGGGGCGGGGGGGTTTACGAGCAGTACTTC	CASSPRGGGVYEQYF
TRBV5-1	NA	TRBJ1-1	13	once	TGCGCCAGCAGCAAGGGGGGGGTTCCTGAAGCTTTCTTT	CASSKGGVPEAFF
TRBV6-5	NA	TRBJ2-5	14	NA	TGTGCCAGCAGCCCACCAGGCAGGGTAGAGACCCAGTACTTC	CASSPPGRVETQYF
TRBV5-4	NA	TRBJ2-3	17	NA	TGTGCCAGCAGCTCAGAAAAAGGGGTAGGGTACACAGATACGCAGTATTTT	CASSSEKGVGYTDTQYF
TRBV2	NA	TRBJ2-5	15	few	TGTGCCAGCAGCCAACTCCGGGACATTGTTCAGACCCAGTACTTC	CASSQLRDIVQTQYF
TRBV5-1	TRBD2	TRBJ2-5	17	once	TGCGCCAGCAGCTTGGTTGGGACTAGCCTTTCCCAAGAGACCCAGTACTTC	CASSLVGTSLSQETQYF
TRBV5-1	NA	TRBJ2-3	16	NA	TGCGCCAGCAGCTTGGGGGATGTCCGGGAGACAGATACGCAGTATTTT	CASSLGDVRETDTQYF
TRBV5-4	NA	TRBJ1-2	15	NA	TGTGCCAGCAGCTTGGACGCCCCCGACTACCGAGGCTACACCTTC	CASSLDAPDYRGYTF
TRBV6-1	TRBD1	TRBJ2-3	14	NA	TGTGCCAGCAAGGACACAGGGGGCAGGAATACGCAGTATTTT	CASKDTGGRNTQYF
TRBV11-2	NA	TRBJ1-6	16	NA	TGTGCCAGCAGCTTAGGTCTCAGGGAGGCGGATTCACCCCTCCACTTT	CASSLGLREADSPLHF
TRBV5-4	TRBD1	TRBJ2-1	15	few	TGTGCCAGCAGCATGGACAGGGGGTCCTACAATGAGCAGTTCTTC	CASSMDRGSYNEQFF
TRBV10-2	TRBD1	TRBJ2-3	15	NA	TGCGCCAGCAGTGCAGGACAGGGTTCTTTTGATACGCAGTATTTT	CASSAGQGSFDTQYF
TRBV30	NA	TRBJ1-5	13	NA	TGTGCCTGGAGTCGGGGGGCGGGACAGCCCCAGCATTTT	CAWSRGAGQPQHF
TRBV29-1	NA	TRBJ1-1	10	NA	TGCAGCGGCGTGAACACTGAAGCTTTCTTT	CSGVNTEAFF
TRBV19	TRBD1	TRBJ2-7	15	NA	TGTGCCAGTAGTTTGGGGACAGAAGACTACTACGAGCAGTACTTC	CASSLGTEDYYEQYF
TRBV9	TRBD1	TRBJ2-7	14	NA	TGTGCCAGCAGCGCAGGGGGGACAGGCCAAGGGCAGTACTTC	CASSAGGTGQGQYF